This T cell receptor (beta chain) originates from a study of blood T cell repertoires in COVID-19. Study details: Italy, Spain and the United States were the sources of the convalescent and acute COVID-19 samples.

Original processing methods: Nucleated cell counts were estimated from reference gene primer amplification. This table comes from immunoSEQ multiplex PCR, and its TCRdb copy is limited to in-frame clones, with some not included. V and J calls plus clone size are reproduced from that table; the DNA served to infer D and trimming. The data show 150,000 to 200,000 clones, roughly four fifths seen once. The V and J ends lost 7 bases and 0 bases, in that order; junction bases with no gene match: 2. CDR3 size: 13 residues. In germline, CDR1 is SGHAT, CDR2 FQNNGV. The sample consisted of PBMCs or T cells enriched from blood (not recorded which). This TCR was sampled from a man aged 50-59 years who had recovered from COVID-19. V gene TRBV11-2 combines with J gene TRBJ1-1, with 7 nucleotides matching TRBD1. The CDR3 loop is CASKRGLNTEAFF. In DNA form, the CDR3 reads TGTGCCAGCAAGAGGGGGCTGAACACTGAAGCTTTCTTT.